The clone carrying this TCR beta chain was counted only a few times. This sample was included in a study of T cell repertoires in cytomegalovirus infection. One entry per CDR3 protein results from TCRdb running MiXCR on the reads. The sample has a few hundred thousand distinct CDR3 sequences, about 18% seen once; the top ten hold less than 50%. Trimming took off 4 bases at V and 10 bases at J, with 17 bases between the two ends. The length of the CDR3 is 15 residues. Germline lookup yields CDR1 MNHGY and CDR2 SAAAGT. The receptor was derived from a human donor in good health (CMV status not recorded). Some clones in this sample may be carry-over from other donors' samples. Sample: CD8+ T cells from PBMCs. V gene TRBV6-8 combines with J gene TRBJ1-6, with D tentatively TRBD1 (6 bases). The CDR3 DNA reads as TGTGCCAGCAGTTCCGTCTCAGGGGAGCCCTCACCCCTCCACTTT. This gives the protein CASSSVSGEPSPLHF.